This TCR beta chain derives from a study of blood T cell repertoires in COVID-19. Germline loops: CDR1 SGHRS, CDR2 YFSETQ. The CDR3 loop spans 18 amino acids. J was trimmed by 0 bases and V by 1 base; bases with no gene match: 11. Assay: immunoSEQ multiplex PCR; the TCRdb copy retains only in-frame clones and omits some. Of approximately 200,000 clones in the sample, 65% to 85% are singletons; the top ten hold around 2%. The source is a woman between 55 and 75 years old with acute or convalescent COVID-19. The chain carries TRBV5-1 and TRBJ2-3; TRBD2 matches at 7 bases. The sequenced material came from peripheral blood. The CDR3 region is CASSLTPQRGSSTDTQYF. In DNA, the CDR3 is TGCGCCAGCAGCTTGACCCCCCAGCGGGGTAGTAGCACAGATACGCAGTATTTT.